The next 5 T cell receptor beta chains were all read from a single sample in a study of patients and donors after allogeneic stem cell transplantation. One entry per CDR3 protein results from TCRdb running MiXCR on the RT-PCR reads. Among about 31,000 distinct CDR3 sequences listed, nearly 7% were seen once. The sequenced sample was blood, either unsorted or a sorted T cell fraction (not recorded which). The receptor set was obtained from a human donor who was either an allogeneic HSCT recipient or a stem cell or donor lymphocyte infusion donor (not recorded which). It is not recorded whose cells these are; they may come from a transplant donor.

In its sample, this clonotype was seen a few times. CDR3 residues: CASSIFLAGEETQYF. As DNA, the CDR3 is TGTGCCAGTAGTATTTTTCTAGCGGGAGAAGAGACCCAGTACTTC. The chain couples TRBV19 to TRBJ2-5; 10 nucleotides agree with TRBD2. The CDR3 sequence is 15 residues long. CDR1 is LNHDA and CDR2 is SQIVND in the germline V gene (reference sequence). V trimming: 3 bases; J trimming: 3 bases; junction bases outside the gene matches: 4.

This clonotype was seen ten or more times. The CDR3 region is CASSQLGNTEAFF. CDR3 nucleotides: TGTGCCAGCAGCCAATTGGGAAACACTGAAGCTTTCTTT. This rearrangement joins TRBV28 to TRBJ1-1; D remains ambiguous. CDR1 is MDHEN, CDR2 SYDVKM, per germline. The CDR3 totals 13 residues. The V end lost 6 bases, the J end lost 2 bases, and 10 bases lay between the germline ends. Combining the CDR3 with reference TRBV28 and TRBJ1-1 gives the whole variable domain DVKVTQSSRYLVKRTGEKVFLECVQDMDHENMFWYRQDPGLGLRLIYFSYDVKMKEKGDIPEGYSVSREKKERFSLILESASTNQTSMYLCASSQLGNTEAFFGQGTRLTVV.

This clonotype was seen repeatedly, ten times or more. V usage is TRBV4-2 and J usage is TRBJ2-4, with D possibly matching TRBD1 (5 bases). With 0 bases removed from V and 8 bases from J, the gap between germline ends came to 17 bases. The CDR3 has 16 residues. Per the germline V gene, CDR1 is LGHNA and CDR2 is YNFKEQ. CDR3: CASSQDGASRAYIQYF. CDR3 in DNA: TGTGCCAGCAGCCAAGATGGAGCTTCCAGGGCATACATTCAGTACTTC.

The CDR3 sequence is CASRELNEKLFF. CDR3 bases: TGTGCCAGCCGGGAGCTTAATGAAAAACTGTTTTTT. The genes are TRBV6-2 or TRBV6-3 and TRBJ1-4; no clear D gene. This CDR3 has 12 residues. Trimming removed 8 bases from V and 4 bases from J, with 8 bases in between. The germline gives CDR1 MNHEY, CDR2 SVGEGT.

The V gene is TRBV2, the J gene TRBJ2-7; D call uncertain. Between the trimmed V and J ends, which lost 1 base and 1 base, there was a span of 8 bases. The CDR3 has 14 amino acids. CDR1 is SNHLY, CDR2 FYNNEI, per germline. The CDR3 reads CASSEDLYSYEQYF. The CDR3 nucleotides read TGTGCCAGCAGTGAAGACTTATATTCCTACGAGCAGTACTTC.